The source of this TCR beta chain is a study of cytomegalovirus exposure and HLA in healthy donors. Study results and caveats: Previously analyzed data showed that most TCR beta V segments were productive at a frequency of about 87% or about 30%. With further analysis later on, most CMV-associated TCR beta chains appeared HLA-restricted. Several of the most significant clusters appeared linked to common viral pathogens, based on a later analysis.

J gave up 5 bases and V 10 bases, and 12 bases lay outside the gene matches. This CDR3 comprises 15 residues. Germline CDR1 ENHRY, CDR2 SYGVKD. The PCR was carried out with 60 Vbeta primers and 13 Jbeta primers. Clones were read by immunoSEQ multiplex PCR, and TCRdb kept only the in-frame ones, dropping some. The sample lists some 100,000 clones; around three quarters were seen once. A remark on this clone: What it binds is unknown.

The chain is built from TRBV10-3 and TRBJ2-2, with 8 positions matching TRBD1. The TCR comes from a woman aged 45-65 years in good health and CMV-seropositive. What was sequenced was PBMCs. The CDR3 bases are TGTGCCACCCTCCCAAGGACAGGGAGGACCGGGGAGCTGTTTTTT. Protein product: CATLPRTGRTGELFF.